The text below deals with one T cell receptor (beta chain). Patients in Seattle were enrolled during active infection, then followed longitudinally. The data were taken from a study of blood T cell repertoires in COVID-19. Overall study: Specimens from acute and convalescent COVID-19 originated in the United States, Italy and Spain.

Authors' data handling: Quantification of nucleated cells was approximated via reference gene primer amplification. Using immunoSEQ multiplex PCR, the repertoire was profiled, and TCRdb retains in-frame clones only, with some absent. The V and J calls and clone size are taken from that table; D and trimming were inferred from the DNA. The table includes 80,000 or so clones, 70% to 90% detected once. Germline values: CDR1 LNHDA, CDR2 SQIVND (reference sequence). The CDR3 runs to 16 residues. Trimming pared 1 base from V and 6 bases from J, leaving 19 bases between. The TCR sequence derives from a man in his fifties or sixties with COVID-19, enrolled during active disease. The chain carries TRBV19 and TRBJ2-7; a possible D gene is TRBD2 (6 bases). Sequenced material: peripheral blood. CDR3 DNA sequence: TGTGCCAGTAGTATAGGCGGCGGAGGGACTCTGGGCGAGCAGTACTTC. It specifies CASSIGGGGTLGEQYF.